These 9 T cell receptor beta chains came from one sample sequenced in a study of blood T cell repertoires in COVID-19. Clones were read by immunoSEQ multiplex PCR, and TCRdb kept only the in-frame ones, dropping some. This sample has about 280,000 clones, with 88% found just once. Material for sequencing was PBMCs or T cells enriched from blood (not recorded which). These receptors were obtained from a woman aged 60-75 years in a cohort exposed to, infected with or recovered from COVID-19 (not recorded which).

The genes are TRBV28 and TRBJ1-2, with D perhaps TRBD1 (6 bases). Germline V CDR1 and CDR2: MDHEN, SYDVKM. The CDR3 is 16 amino acids. V was clipped by 6 bases and J by 0 bases, with 17 bases between them. CDR3 bases: TGTGCCAGCAGCTCCGGGGGGACAACCTCTAACTATGGCTACACCTTC. It codes for CASSSGGTTSNYGYTF.

The CDR3 protein is CASNPGQGARYEQYF. CDR3 in DNA: TGCGCCAGCAATCCTGGACAGGGGGCGAGGTACGAGCAGTACTTC. The chain links TRBV10-2 to TRBJ2-7, with 11 bases that match TRBD1. Germline-derived CDR1 and CDR2 are WSHSY and SAAADI. The CDR3 extends over 15 amino acids. V gave up 7 bases and J gave up 4 bases; unmatched junction bases: 9.

The chain joins TRBV28 to TRBJ2-7; TRBD1 matches at 8 bases. The CDR3 covers 15 residues. V lost 5 bases, J lost 5 bases, and 11 bases stayed unmatched. The germline V gene encodes CDR1 MDHEN and CDR2 SYDVKM. CDR3 coding DNA: TGTGCCAGCAGTCTGACAGGGGTCAGCCTTGACGAGCAGTACTTC. Translating gives CASSLTGVSLDEQYF.

This rearrangement joins TRBV28 to TRBJ2-4, with 9 bases lining up with TRBD1. After removal of 5 bases from V and 1 base from J, the junction contained 18 bases not matched to a gene. There are 20 residues in the CDR3. The germline CDR1 and CDR2 sequences are MDHEN and SYDVKM. CDR3 DNA: TGTGCCAGCAGTCCTCGACAGGGGGTCGCCTCTAGGATCGCCAAAAACATTCAGTACTTC. It specifies CASSPRQGVASRIAKNIQYF.

The chain joins TRBV28 to TRBJ1-5, with 11 nucleotides matching TRBD1. Trimming removed 8 bases from V and 6 bases from J; junction bases left unmatched: 9. Germline assignment: CDR1 MDHEN and CDR2 SYDVKM. This CDR3 spans 15 amino acids. As DNA, the CDR3 is TGTGCCAGCCGAACGAGGGACAGGGGGACTCAGCCCCAGCATTTT. Amino acid sequence: CASRTRDRGTQPQHF.

This clone showed up just a few times. The chain joins TRBV29-1 to TRBJ2-2, with D possibly TRBD1 on 6 matching bases. This CDR3 contains 14 residues. V was cut by 7 bases and J by 0 bases, with 12 bases left in between. Germline V gene lookup returns CDR1 SQVTM and CDR2 ANQGSEA. The CDR3 DNA reads as TGCAGCGCTCGGACAGCGACGAACACCGGGGAGCTGTTTTTT. Translating gives CSARTATNTGELFF.

This chain joins TRBV30 and TRBJ2-4; the D gene is possibly TRBD1 (5 bases). Germline CDR1 GTSNPN, CDR2 SVGIG (reference sequence). The CDR3 is made up of 17 amino acids. Trimming removed 4 bases from V and 0 bases from J, with 19 bases in between. In DNA, the CDR3 is TGTGCCTGGATGGGGCCCTTAGACAGACTAGCCAAAAACATTCAGTACTTC. It encodes CAWMGPLDRLAKNIQYF.

The CDR3 is CAISESGTGNYEQYF. CDR3 nucleotide sequence: TGTGCCATCAGTGAGTCGGGGACAGGGAACTACGAGCAGTACTTC. The chain links TRBV10-3 to TRBJ2-7; 9 nucleotides line up with TRBD1. The CDR3 runs to 15 residues. Trimming cost V 0 bases and J 3 bases; bases outside gene matches: 3. The germline gives CDR1 ENHRY, CDR2 SYGVKD.

V is TRBV9 and J is TRBJ2-3; no firm D call. Deletions cut 0 bases from V and 0 bases from J, with 8 bases between. The germline CDR1 and CDR2 sequences are SGDLS and YYNGEE. The CDR3 is 15 amino acids. The CDR3, as DNA: TGTGCCAGCAGCGTAGTCCCTAGTAGCACAGATACGCAGTATTTT. As protein: CASSVVPSSTDTQYF.